This TCR beta chain is from a study of T cells in Graves' hyperthyroidism and ophthalmopathy. About the study: Peripheral blood was secured at the point of initial diagnosis, before any treatment.

In this sample, this clonotype turned up a few times. Its matching antigen is unknown. Study observations and caveats: Ophthalmopathy got predicted by the model a median about six months before its onset.

V lost 0 bases, J lost 5 bases, and 4 bases lay in between. Germline CDR1 LGHDT, CDR2 YNNKEL (reference sequence). The CDR3 length is 13 residues. The investigators amplified TCR beta CDR3 regions from RNA transcripts. HTBI primers were the set used in a first-round RT-PCR of the TCR CDR3. TCRdb re-called the multiplex PCR reads through MiXCR, storing one row per CDR3 protein. Of a few hundred thousand distinct CDR3 sequences in the sample, over 15% were seen once. This chain uses TRBV3-1 with TRBJ2-2; D uncertain. What was sequenced was blood. The TCR was taken from a woman under 30 with Graves' ophthalmopathy. This CDR3 is CASSQEGTGELFF. CDR3 sequence (DNA): TGTGCCAGCAGCCAAGAAGGGACCGGGGAGCTGTTTTTT.